The 30 T cell receptor beta chains listed next were all sequenced from one sample in a study of T cells in Graves' hyperthyroidism and ophthalmopathy. TCR beta CDR3 sequences were amplified from RNA transcripts. The primer set for the first-round RT-PCR of the TCR CDR3 was HTBI. Via MiXCR, TCRdb re-called the multiplex PCR reads, giving one row per CDR3 protein. This table holds about 480,000 distinct CDR3 sequences, roughly 14% found once. The sample taken for sequencing was blood. These receptors all stem from a woman younger than 30 with Graves' hyperthyroidism.

This clonotype showed up many times. This chain joins TRBV10-3 and TRBJ2-5; no firm D call. From germline, CDR1 is ENHRY and CDR2 SYGVKD. V shed 8 bases and J shed 1 base, with 5 bases lying between them. CDR3 length equals 11 residues. Here the CDR3 reads CAIGTQETQYF. CDR3 bases: TGTGCCATCGGCACCCAAGAGACCCAGTACTTC.

This clonotype was observed at least ten times. This chain uses TRBV4-1 with TRBJ2-3; 7 nucleotides align to TRBD2. The CDR3 loop spans 15 amino acids. The V and J ends lost 4 bases and 3 bases, in that order; junction bases with no gene match: 7. Germline CDR1 is MGHRA and CDR2 is YSYEKL. CDR3 nucleotides: TGCGCCAGCAGCCGACTAGCTTCGAGGACAGATACGCAGTATTTT. The encoded protein is CASSRLASRTDTQYF.

This clonotype was picked up many times. V and J are TRBV6-2 or TRBV6-3 and TRBJ2-5; 8 bases line up with TRBD2. After removal of 7 bases from V and 5 bases from J, the junction contained 15 bases not matched to a gene. Germline V gives CDR1 MNHEY, CDR2 SVGEGT. The CDR3 length is 16 residues. DNA of the CDR3: TGTGCCAGCACCCCATGGGAGCGGGGACTAGGGGAGACCCAGTACTTC. This codes for CASTPWERGLGETQYF.

This clonotype was detected many times. The rearrangement links TRBV5-1 to TRBJ2-3; 8 bases line up with TRBD2. CDR1 is SGHRS, CDR2 YFSETQ, per germline. The CDR3 totals 16 residues. The J segment lost 1 base and the V segment lost 0 bases, leaving 4 bases of the junction unmatched. CDR3 residues: CASSLAPGGGTDTQYF. For the CDR3, the DNA is TGCGCCAGCAGCTTGGCACCCGGGGGGGGCACAGATACGCAGTATTTT.

This clonotype has just one count. V usage is TRBV10-3 and J usage is TRBJ1-2, with TRBD1 matching over 11 bases. Germline CDR1 reads ENHRY; CDR2 reads SYGVKD. After removal of 6 bases from V and 4 bases from J, the junction contained 13 bases not matched to a gene. The CDR3 sequence is 17 residues long. The CDR3 nucleotides are TGTGCCATCAGGGGGGACAGGGGGACCCTACTCTCCTATGGCTACACCTTC. Its protein product is CAIRGDRGTLLSYGYTF.

The V gene is TRBV6-9, the J gene TRBJ2-2, with 9 bases lining up with TRBD1. The trim removed 3 bases at V and 4 bases at J, leaving 6 bases unmatched. The length of the CDR3 is 16 residues. CDR1 and CDR2 from the germline V gene are MNHGY and SVAAGI. The CDR3 DNA follows: TGTGCCAGCAGTTACCCGGGACAGGGAGCCACCGGGGAGCTGTTTTTT. Its protein is CASSYPGQGATGELFF.

The sample holds a few counts of this clonotype. The genes are TRBV20-1 and TRBJ2-6; D is uncertain. Germline V lookup: CDR1 DFQATT, CDR2 SNEGSKA (reference sequence). The germline V and J ends were trimmed by 5 bases and 1 base, with 9 bases remaining between them. The CDR3 sequence is 14 residues long. CDR3 DNA: TGCAGTGCTCTGCAGGATTCTGGGGCCAACGTCCTGACTTTC. Protein sequence: CSALQDSGANVLTF.

As concerns this clonotype: One base away lies a much larger clone, so this may be a sequencing read error. J is TRBJ1-2 and V is TRBV7-9, with D hard to call. V shed 5 bases and J shed 3 bases, with 7 bases lying between them. Germline CDR1 SEHNR, CDR2 FQNEAQ (reference sequence). This CDR3 has 12 amino acids. CDR3 nucleotides: TGTGCCAGCAGCGCCGGACACTATGGCTACACCTTC. Translating it yields CASSAGHYGYTF.

The CDR3 bases are TGTGCCAGCAGCTTGAGGGACGGGAGCACTGAAGCTTTCTTT. Translating gives CASSLRDGSTEAFF. J is TRBJ1-1 and V is TRBV7-9; tentative D call: TRBD1 (5 bases). Deletions cut 3 bases from V and 4 bases from J, with 12 bases between. CDR3 length equals 14 residues. Per the germline V gene, CDR1 is SEHNR and CDR2 is FQNEAQ (reference sequence). The full variable domain, with the rest looked up from reference TRBV7-9 and TRBJ1-1, is DTGVSQNPRHKITKRGQNVTFRCDPISEHNRLYWYRQTLGQGPEFLTYFQNEAQLEKSRLLSDRFSAERPKGSFSTLEIQRTEQGDSAMYLCASSLRDGSTEAFFGQGTRLTVV.

This clonotype has a handful of counts. CDR3 DNA: TGCAGTGCTAGAGATCGGGCGGGAGAGTCACAGTACTTC. Protein sequence: CSARDRAGESQYF. This chain uses TRBV20-1 with TRBJ2-5, with TRBD2 matching 7 bases. CDR1 and CDR2 (germline): DFQATT, SNEGSKA (reference sequence). V lost 0 bases to trimming and J lost 11 bases; unmatched junction nucleotides: 9. This CDR3 is 13 amino acids long.

Many counts were recorded for this clonotype. J is TRBJ2-7 and V is TRBV12-3 or TRBV12-4; no reliable D call. The CDR3 runs 14 residues. V was pared by 5 bases and J by 3 bases, with 14 bases between. The CDR3 DNA follows: TGTGCCAGCAGTCCCTCCCCTGTGAACTACGAGCAGTACTTC. Protein product: CASSPSPVNYEQYF.

The CDR3 reads CASSPPGESSYEQYF. CDR3 nucleotide sequence: TGTGCCAGCTCACCACCGGGGGAGAGCTCCTACGAGCAGTACTTC. J is TRBJ2-7 and V is TRBV18; D is perhaps TRBD1 or TRBD2 (5 bases each). Trimming took 0 bases from V and 0 from J, leaving 9 bases between them. The CDR3 spans 15 residues. Germline V gene lookup returns CDR1 KGHSH and CDR2 LQKENI.

The chain couples TRBV5-1 to TRBJ1-1; 9 positions match TRBD1. The germline V gene has CDR1 SGHRS and CDR2 YFSETQ. Trimming removed 0 bases from V and 6 bases from J; junction bases left unmatched: 6. The CDR3 runs to 15 residues. The CDR3 reads CASSLASGQGAEAFF. For the CDR3, the DNA is TGCGCCAGCAGCTTGGCCTCGGGACAGGGAGCTGAAGCTTTCTTT.

This clonotype was counted ten times or more. The chain joins TRBV9 to TRBJ1-3; no definite D call. CDR3 length equals 16 residues. Germline CDR1 and CDR2: SGDLS and YYNGEE. V was shortened by 0 bases and J by 0 bases, with 10 bases between the two germline ends. The CDR3 reads CASSVGQTHSGNTIYF. The DNA of the CDR3 is TGTGCCAGCAGCGTAGGTCAGACCCACTCTGGAAACACCATATATTTT.

This clonotype was observed many times. The chain joins TRBV28 to TRBJ1-1; TRBD1 is a possible D gene (6 bases). The CDR3 has 12 residues. Germline CDR1 is MDHEN and CDR2 is SYDVKM. V was shortened by 5 bases and J by 7 bases, with 11 bases between the two germline ends. CDR3 sequence reads: CASSPRQDEAFF. The CDR3 bases are TGTGCCAGCAGTCCACGACAGGATGAAGCTTTCTTT.

V gene TRBV9 combines with J gene TRBJ2-1, with 7 bases aligning to TRBD2. With 4 bases clipped from V and 7 bases from J, the junction kept 5 bases outside the gene matches. The germline V gene encodes CDR1 SGDLS and CDR2 YYNGEE. The CDR3 length is 13 residues. The CDR3 DNA sequence: TGTGCCAGCAGCCTCACAGCGGGGAATGAGCAGTTCTTC. Its translation: CASSLTAGNEQFF.

This clonotype was counted a few times. This rearrangement joins TRBV9 to TRBJ2-1; 14 nucleotides line up with TRBD2. Germline CDR1 and CDR2: SGDLS and YYNGEE. There are 15 residues in the CDR3. Unmatched junction bases numbered 4, after V lost 2 bases and J lost 9 bases. The CDR3 sequence is CASSVRTSGRIEQFF. DNA of the CDR3: TGTGCCAGCAGCGTGCGGACTAGCGGGAGGATTGAGCAGTTCTTC.

This clonotype appeared many times. The chain is built from TRBV2 and TRBJ2-2; D unclear. The V gene lost 4 bases and the J gene lost 7 bases, with 16 bases spanning the gap. There are 15 residues in the CDR3. Germline lookup yields CDR1 SNHLY and CDR2 FYNNEI. For the CDR3, the DNA is TGTGCCAGCAGTGCTAGTCTAGAGCTGGGCGGGGAGCTGTTTTTT. Encoded protein: CASSASLELGGELFF.

This clonotype was detected only a few times. CDR3 loop: CASSEGLGVDTQYF. The CDR3 coding sequence is TGTGCCAGCTCAGAAGGACTAGGGGTAGATACGCAGTATTTT. V gene TRBV18 combines with J gene TRBJ2-3; 7 nucleotides line up with TRBD2. The junction had 7 bases not matched to a gene; V was cut back by 5 bases and J by 5 bases. The CDR3 runs to 14 residues. The germline CDR1 and CDR2 sequences are KGHSH and LQKENI.

This clonotype came up many times. The chain has TRBV7-3 and TRBJ2-3; TRBD1 is a possible D gene (6 bases). This CDR3 has 15 residues. CDR1 and CDR2 (germline): SGHTA, FQGTGA. V lost 2 bases and J 4 bases, leaving 13 bases between the germline ends. CDR3 DNA sequence: TGTGCCAGCAGCTTAGGCCCACAGGGCCCAGATACGCAGTATTTT. Translated, it gives CASSLGPQGPDTQYF.

The gene calls are TRBV19 and TRBJ2-7; D is unclear. V lost 3 bases to trimming and J lost 1 base, with 10 bases between them. This CDR3 is built from 14 residues. CDR1 is LNHDA and CDR2 is SQIVND in the germline V gene (reference sequence). CDR3 bases: TGTGCCAGTAGTATTCGGCCGGAATCCTACGAGCAGTACTTC. This encodes CASSIRPESYEQYF.

This clonotype was recorded at least ten times. The CDR3 sequence: CASSLGSQEQFF. CDR3 sequence (DNA): TGTGCCAGCAGCTTAGGGTCCCAGGAGCAGTTCTTC. The chain employs TRBV7-9 and TRBJ2-1; D is ambiguous. The germline V and J ends were trimmed by 1 base and 10 bases, with 8 bases remaining between them. CDR3 length equals 12 residues. Germline V gene data show CDR1 as SEHNR and CDR2 as FQNEAQ (reference sequence).

This clonotype showed up many times. As DNA, the CDR3 is TGCGCCAGCAGTTGGGGGGGACAGAGGAGATACGAGCAGTACTTC. This sequence encodes CASSWGGQRRYEQYF. J is TRBJ2-7 and V is TRBV5-1; D possibly matches TRBD1 or TRBD2 (7 bases each). Trimming cost V 5 bases and J 4 bases, with 19 bases left between them. Germline V gene data show CDR1 as SGHRS and CDR2 as YFSETQ. The CDR3 consists of 15 residues. The full variable domain, with the rest looked up from reference TRBV5-1 and TRBJ2-7, is KAGVTQTPRYLIKTRGQQVTLSCSPISGHRSVSWYQQTPGQGLQFLFEYFSETQRNKGNFPGRFSGRQFSNSRSEMNVSTLELGDSALYLCASSWGGQRRYEQYFGPGTRLTVT.

This clonotype was counted many times. The CDR3 here is CASSFPKDTEAFF. The DNA for the CDR3 is TGTGCCAGCAGCTTTCCGAAGGACACTGAAGCTTTCTTT. V usage is TRBV7-9 and J usage is TRBJ1-1; D gene uncertain. The ends were cut back, 3 bases at V and 3 bases at J, with 8 bases in the middle. Germline CDR1 is SEHNR and CDR2 is FQNEAQ (reference sequence). CDR3 length equals 13 residues.

The table lists this clonotype with a few counts. The CDR3 bases are TGTGCCAGTAACCCCGGGACTAGCAACTACAATGAGCAGTTCTTC. It is translated as CASNPGTSNYNEQFF. V is TRBV19 and J is TRBJ2-1; 9 bases fit TRBD2. V shed 7 bases, J shed 3 bases, and the junction held 7 bases outside the gene matches. CDR3 size: 15 residues. Germline CDR1 LNHDA, CDR2 SQIVND (reference sequence). The variable domain in full, completed from reference TRBV19 and TRBJ2-1, reads DGGITQSPKYLFRKEGQNVTLSCEQNLNHDAMYWYRQDPGQGLRLIYYSQIVNDFQKGDIAEGYSVSREKKESFPLTVTSAQKNPTAFYLCASNPGTSNYNEQFFGPGTRLTVL.

J is TRBJ2-3 and V is TRBV27; 7 positions agree with TRBD1. J gave up 0 bases and V 6 bases, and 3 bases lay outside the gene matches. CDR1 is MNHEY and CDR2 is SMNVEV in the germline V gene (reference sequence). This CDR3 spans 14 amino acids. CDR3 sequence reads: CASRRQGSTDTQYF. CDR3 in DNA: TGTGCCAGCAGGAGACAGGGTAGCACAGATACGCAGTATTTT.

This clonotype has ten or more counts. The chain links TRBV12-3 or TRBV12-4 to TRBJ2-7; 9 nucleotides agree with TRBD1. The CDR3 consists of 15 residues. J was trimmed by 2 bases and V by 7 bases; bases with no gene match: 9. CDR3 loop: CASIPGTGPPYEQYF. In DNA, the CDR3 is TGTGCCAGCATTCCCGGGACAGGGCCACCCTACGAGCAGTACTTC.

Details on this clonotype: A single base separates this from a much larger clone, so it may be a read error. This chain joins TRBV6-1 and TRBJ1-1; weak D call: TRBD1 (6 bases). Germline CDR1 MNHNS, CDR2 SASEGT. The CDR3 sequence is 11 residues long. CDR3 sequence: CVLWDISRAFF. In DNA form, the CDR3 reads TGTGTCCTCTGGGACATTTCTCGCGCTTTCTTT.

Many counts were recorded for this clonotype. V is TRBV5-1 and J is TRBJ2-3; 8 positions agree with TRBD2. Germline-derived CDR1 and CDR2 are SGHRS and YFSETQ. There are 15 residues in the CDR3. The J segment lost 6 bases and the V segment lost 3 bases, leaving 9 bases of the junction unmatched. CDR3 region: CASSWSGRGSDTQYF. CDR3 DNA: TGCGCCAGCAGCTGGAGCGGGAGAGGTTCGGATACGCAGTATTTT.

Ten or more counts support this clonotype. The V gene is TRBV7-2, the J gene TRBJ2-1, with 9 positions matching TRBD2. CDR3 length: 14 amino acids. The germline V gene encodes CDR1 SGHTA and CDR2 FQGNSA. J was trimmed by 5 bases and V by 4 bases; bases with no gene match: 3. Here the CDR3 DNA reads TGTGCCAGCAGCTCCGGGACTAGCAACAATGAGCAGTTCTTC. This sequence encodes CASSSGTSNNEQFF.